These T cell receptor beta chains were read from a single sample in a study of PD-1 blockade in classical Hodgkin lymphoma. Sequencing used immunoSEQ multiplex PCR; TCRdb keeps in-frame clones, though not all of them. Found here are some 23,000 clones, around 80% of them singletons; the top ten hold nearly 8%. Sequences were derived from peripheral blood mononuclear cells (PBMCs), sampled before the second cycle of nivolumab. Every receptor here comes from a human donor with classical Hodgkin lymphoma. The CDR3 runs from the conserved cysteine through the conserved F or W. The D gene is left open where the match is weak.

d_call cdr3_length j_call v_call cdr3_aa cdr3_nt
NA 14 TRBJ1-2 TRBV16 CASSQGGQSYGYTF TGTGCCAGCAGCCAAGGAGGACAGAGCTATGGCTACACCTTC
TRBD1 15 TRBJ1-4 TRBV28 CASSWGDRGHEKLFF TGTGCCAGCAGTTGGGGAGACAGGGGTCACGAAAAACTGTTTTTT
NA 14 TRBJ1-1 TRBV12-5 CASGSIRGGTEAFF TGTGCTAGTGGTTCGATCAGGGGAGGGACTGAAGCTTTCTTT
NA 15 TRBJ1-5 TRBV19 CASSRPGVSNQPQHF TGTGCCAGTAGTAGGCCAGGGGTTAGCAATCAGCCCCAGCATTTT
NA 14 TRBJ1-5 TRBV5-6 CASSLAGGDQPQHF TGTGCCAGCAGCTTGGCCGGAGGGGATCAGCCCCAGCATTTT
NA 13 TRBJ1-2 TRBV30 CAWSVGLESGYTF TGTGCCTGGAGTGTGGGGTTAGAAAGTGGCTACACCTTC
NA 15 TRBJ2-1 TRBV28 CASNVGRVANNEQFF TGTGCCAGCAACGTGGGCCGGGTAGCGAACAATGAGCAGTTCTTC
NA 12 TRBJ2-1 TRBV28 CASSSYTDEQFF TGTGCCAGCAGTTCTTATACGGATGAGCAGTTCTTC
TRBD1 16 TRBJ1-1 TRBV5-6 CASSFRHAGGNTEAFF TGTGCCAGCAGCTTTCGACATGCAGGGGGCAACACTGAAGCTTTCTTT
TRBD1 16 TRBJ1-5 TRBV7-2 CASSLETTGGGRPQHF TGTGCCAGCAGCTTAGAGACCACAGGGGGCGGGCGGCCCCAGCATTTT
TRBD2 14 TRBJ2-7 TRBV7-3 CASSLAGGMYEQYF TGTGCCAGCAGCTTGGCGGGAGGAATGTACGAGCAGTACTTC
NA 12 TRBJ2-7 TRBV15 CATSREGLEQYF TGTGCCACCAGTAGAGAGGGGCTCGAGCAGTACTTC
NA 13 TRBJ2-1 TRBV6-5 CASSYAANNEQFF TGTGCCAGCAGTTACGCGGCCAACAATGAGCAGTTCTTC
NA 11 TRBJ1-1 TRBV5-1 CASSSFTEAFF TGCGCCAGCAGTTCTTTTACTGAAGCTTTCTTT